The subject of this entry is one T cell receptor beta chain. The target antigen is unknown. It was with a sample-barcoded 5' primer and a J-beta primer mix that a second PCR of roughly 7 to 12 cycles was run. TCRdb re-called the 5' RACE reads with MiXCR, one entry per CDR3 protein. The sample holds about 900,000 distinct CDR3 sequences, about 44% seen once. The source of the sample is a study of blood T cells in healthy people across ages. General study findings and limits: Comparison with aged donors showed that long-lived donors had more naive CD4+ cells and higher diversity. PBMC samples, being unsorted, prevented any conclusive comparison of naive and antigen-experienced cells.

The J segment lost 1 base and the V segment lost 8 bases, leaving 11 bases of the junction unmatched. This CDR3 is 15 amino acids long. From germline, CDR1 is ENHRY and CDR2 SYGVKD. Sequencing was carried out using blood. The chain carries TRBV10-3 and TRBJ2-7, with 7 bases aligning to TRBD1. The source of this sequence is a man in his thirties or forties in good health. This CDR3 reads CAIHTGTDISYEQYF. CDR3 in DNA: TGTGCCATCCATACCGGGACAGACATTTCCTACGAGCAGTACTTC.